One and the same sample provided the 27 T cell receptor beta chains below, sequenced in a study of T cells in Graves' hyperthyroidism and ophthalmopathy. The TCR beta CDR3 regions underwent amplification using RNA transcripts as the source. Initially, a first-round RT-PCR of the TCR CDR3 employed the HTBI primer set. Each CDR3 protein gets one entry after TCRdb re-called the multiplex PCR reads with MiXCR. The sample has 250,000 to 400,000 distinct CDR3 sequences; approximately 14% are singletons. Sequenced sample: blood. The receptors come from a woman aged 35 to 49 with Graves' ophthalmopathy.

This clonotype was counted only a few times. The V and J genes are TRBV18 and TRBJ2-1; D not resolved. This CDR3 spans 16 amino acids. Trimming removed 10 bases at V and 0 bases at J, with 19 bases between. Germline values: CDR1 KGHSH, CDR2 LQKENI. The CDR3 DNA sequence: TGTGCCAACCGACGAGAAAAGGTGGGCTCCTACAATGAGCAGTTCTTC. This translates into CANRREKVGSYNEQFF.

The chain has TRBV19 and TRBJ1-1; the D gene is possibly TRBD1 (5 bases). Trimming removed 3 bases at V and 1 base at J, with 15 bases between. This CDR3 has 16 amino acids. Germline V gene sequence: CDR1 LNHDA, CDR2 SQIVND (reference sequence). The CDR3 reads CASSMLRTPSNTEAFF. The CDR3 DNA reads TGTGCCAGTAGTATGCTCCGGACACCATCGAACACTGAAGCTTTCTTT.

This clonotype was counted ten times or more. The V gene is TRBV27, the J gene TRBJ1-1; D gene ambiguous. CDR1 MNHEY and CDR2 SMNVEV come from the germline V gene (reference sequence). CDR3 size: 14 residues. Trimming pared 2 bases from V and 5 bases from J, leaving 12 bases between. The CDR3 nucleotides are TGTGCCAGCAGTTTAATGGGGATCGTTACTGAAGCTTTCTTT. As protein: CASSLMGIVTEAFF.

The CDR3 DNA follows: TGCAGTGGTGTGGTAGAAAGGGATACGCAGTATTTT. Translated, it gives CSGVVERDTQYF. This chain joins TRBV20-1 and TRBJ2-3; D remains unclear. The CDR3 has 12 amino acids. In germline, CDR1 is DFQATT, CDR2 SNEGSKA (reference sequence). Deletions cut 7 bases from V and 6 bases from J, with 14 bases between.

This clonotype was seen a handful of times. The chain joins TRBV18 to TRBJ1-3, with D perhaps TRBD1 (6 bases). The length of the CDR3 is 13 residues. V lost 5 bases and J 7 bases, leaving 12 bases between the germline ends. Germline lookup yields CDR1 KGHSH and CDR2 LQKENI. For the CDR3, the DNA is TGTGCCAGCTCAAAACAGGGAGGCAACACCATATATTTT. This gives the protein CASSKQGGNTIYF. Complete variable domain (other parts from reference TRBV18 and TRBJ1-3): NAGVMQNPRHLVRRRGQEARLRCSPMKGHSHVYWYRQLPEEGLKFMVYLQKENIIDESGMPKERFSAEFPKEGPSILRIQQVVRGDSAAYFCASSKQGGNTIYFGEGSWLTVV.

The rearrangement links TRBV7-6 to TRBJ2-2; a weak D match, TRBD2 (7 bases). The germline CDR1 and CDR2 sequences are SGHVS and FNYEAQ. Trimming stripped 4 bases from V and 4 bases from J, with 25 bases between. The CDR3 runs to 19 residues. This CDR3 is CASSWGGHTGYRVTGELFF. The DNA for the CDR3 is TGTGCCAGCAGCTGGGGGGGGCACACTGGCTACCGTGTCACCGGGGAGCTGTTTTTT.

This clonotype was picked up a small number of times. CDR3 DNA sequence: TGCGCCAGCAGCATAGGGACGGTTAATGAGCAGTTCTTC. The encoded protein is CASSIGTVNEQFF. This rearrangement joins TRBV5-1 to TRBJ2-1; D is possibly TRBD1 or TRBD2 (5 bases each). Trimming pared 4 bases from V and 7 bases from J, leaving 12 bases between. The length of the CDR3 is 13 residues. CDR1 is SGHRS and CDR2 is YFSETQ in the germline V gene.

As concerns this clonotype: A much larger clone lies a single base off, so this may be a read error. Written as DNA, the CDR3 is TGTGCCGGCAGTGAAGGGGTCTGGGGTGGTCAGCCCCAGCATTTT. Its translation: CAGSEGVWGGQPQHF. This sequence joins TRBV2 and TRBJ1-5; D might be TRBD1 (5 bases). The CDR3 extends over 15 amino acids. The germline CDR1 and CDR2 sequences are SNHLY and FYNNEI. Based on the CDR3 plus reference TRBV2 and TRBJ1-5, the full variable domain is EPEVTQTPSHQVTQMGQEVILRCVPISNHLYFYWYRQILGQKVEFLVSFYNNEISEKSEIFDDQFSVERPDGSNFTLKIRSTKLEDSAMYFCAGSEGVWGGQPQHFGDGTRLSIL.

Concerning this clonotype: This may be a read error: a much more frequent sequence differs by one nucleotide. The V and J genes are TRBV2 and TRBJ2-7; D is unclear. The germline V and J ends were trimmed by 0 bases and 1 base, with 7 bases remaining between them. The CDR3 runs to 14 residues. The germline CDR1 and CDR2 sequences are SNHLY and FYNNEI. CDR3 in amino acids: CASSEAIVSYEQYF. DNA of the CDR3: TGTGCCAGCAGTGAAGCCATCGTATCCTACGAGCAGTACTTC.

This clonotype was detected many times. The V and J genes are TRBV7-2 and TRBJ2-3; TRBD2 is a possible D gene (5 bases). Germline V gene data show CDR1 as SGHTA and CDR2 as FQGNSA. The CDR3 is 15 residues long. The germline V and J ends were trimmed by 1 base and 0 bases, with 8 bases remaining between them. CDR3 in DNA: TGTGCCAGCAGCTTAGACGGCGGGAGCACAGATACGCAGTATTTT. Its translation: CASSLDGGSTDTQYF. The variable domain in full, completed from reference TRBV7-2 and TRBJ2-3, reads GAGVSQSPSNKVTEKGKDVELRCDPISGHTALYWYRQSLGQGLEFLIYFQGNSAPDKSGLPSDRFSAERTGGSVSTLTIQRTQQEDSAVYLCASSLDGGSTDTQYFGPGTRLTVL.

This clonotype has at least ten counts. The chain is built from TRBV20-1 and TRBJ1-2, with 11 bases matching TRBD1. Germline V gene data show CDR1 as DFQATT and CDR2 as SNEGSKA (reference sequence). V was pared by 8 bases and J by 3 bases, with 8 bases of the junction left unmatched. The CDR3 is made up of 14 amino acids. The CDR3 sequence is CSTEGTGGYYGYTF. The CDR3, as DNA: TGCAGTACCGAGGGGACAGGGGGATACTATGGCTACACCTTC.

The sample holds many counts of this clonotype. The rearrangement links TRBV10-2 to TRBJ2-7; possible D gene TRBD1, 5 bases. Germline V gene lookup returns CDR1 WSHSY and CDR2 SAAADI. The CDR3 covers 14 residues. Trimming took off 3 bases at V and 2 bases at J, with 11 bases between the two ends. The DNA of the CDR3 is TGCGCCAGCAGTGACAGGGAAGGAACCTACGAGCAGTACTTC. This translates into CASSDREGTYEQYF.

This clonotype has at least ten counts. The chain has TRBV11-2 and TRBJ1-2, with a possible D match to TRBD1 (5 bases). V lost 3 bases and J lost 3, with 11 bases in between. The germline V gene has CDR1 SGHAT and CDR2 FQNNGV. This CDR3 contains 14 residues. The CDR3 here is CASSFRAVDYGYTF. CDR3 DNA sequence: TGTGCCAGCAGCTTCAGGGCTGTGGACTATGGCTACACCTTC.

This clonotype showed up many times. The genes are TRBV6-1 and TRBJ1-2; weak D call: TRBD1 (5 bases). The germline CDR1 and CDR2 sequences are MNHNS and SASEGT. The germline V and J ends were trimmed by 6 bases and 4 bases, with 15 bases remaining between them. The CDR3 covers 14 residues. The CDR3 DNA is TGTGCCAGCAGAGCCACTGGACAAGGCTATGGCTACACCTTC. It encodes CASRATGQGYGYTF.

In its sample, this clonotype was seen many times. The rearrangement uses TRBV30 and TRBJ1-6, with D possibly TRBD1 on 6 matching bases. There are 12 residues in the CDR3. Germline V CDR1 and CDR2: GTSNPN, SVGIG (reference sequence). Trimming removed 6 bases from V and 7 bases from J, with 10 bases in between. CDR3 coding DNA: TGTGCCTGTAATACAGGGAATTCACCCCTCCACTTT. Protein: CACNTGNSPLHF. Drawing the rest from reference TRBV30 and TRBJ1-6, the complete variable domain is SQTIHQWPATLVQPVGSPLSLECTVEGTSNPNLYWYRQAAGRGLQLLFYSVGIGQISSEVPQNLSASRPQDRQFILSSKKLLLSDSGFYLCACNTGNSPLHFGNGTRLTVT.

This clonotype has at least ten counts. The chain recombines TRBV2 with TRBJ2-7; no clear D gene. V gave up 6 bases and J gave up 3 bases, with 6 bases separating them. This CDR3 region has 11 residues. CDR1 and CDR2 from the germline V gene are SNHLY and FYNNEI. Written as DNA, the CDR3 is TGTGCCAGCAGACAATACTACGAGCAGTACTTC. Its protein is CASRQYYEQYF.

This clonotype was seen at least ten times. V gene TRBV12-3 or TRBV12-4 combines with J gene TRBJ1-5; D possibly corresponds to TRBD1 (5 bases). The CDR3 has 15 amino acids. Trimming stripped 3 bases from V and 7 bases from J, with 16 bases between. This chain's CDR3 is CASSFRSGVPQPQHF. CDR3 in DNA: TGTGCCAGCAGTTTTCGTTCGGGGGTGCCCCAGCCCCAGCATTTT.

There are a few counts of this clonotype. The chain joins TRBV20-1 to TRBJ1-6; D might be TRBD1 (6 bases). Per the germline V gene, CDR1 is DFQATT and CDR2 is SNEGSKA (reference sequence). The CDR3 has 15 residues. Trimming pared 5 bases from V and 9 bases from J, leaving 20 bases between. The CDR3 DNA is TGCAGTGCTTGGCCCTCAGGGGCGAGGATTTCACCCCTCCACTTT. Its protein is CSAWPSGARISPLHF.

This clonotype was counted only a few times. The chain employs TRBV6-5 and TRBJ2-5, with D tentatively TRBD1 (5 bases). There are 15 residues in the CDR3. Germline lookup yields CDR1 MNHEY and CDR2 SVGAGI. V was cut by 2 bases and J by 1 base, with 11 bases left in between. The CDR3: CASSYGAGAQETQYF. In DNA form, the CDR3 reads TGTGCCAGCAGTTACGGGGCAGGAGCCCAAGAGACCCAGTACTTC.

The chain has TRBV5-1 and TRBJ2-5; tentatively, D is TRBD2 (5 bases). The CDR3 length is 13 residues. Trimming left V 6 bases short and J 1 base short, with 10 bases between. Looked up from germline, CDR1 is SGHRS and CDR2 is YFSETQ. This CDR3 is CASNPRGQETQYF. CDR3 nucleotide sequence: TGCGCCAGCAACCCTCGGGGCCAAGAGACCCAGTACTTC.

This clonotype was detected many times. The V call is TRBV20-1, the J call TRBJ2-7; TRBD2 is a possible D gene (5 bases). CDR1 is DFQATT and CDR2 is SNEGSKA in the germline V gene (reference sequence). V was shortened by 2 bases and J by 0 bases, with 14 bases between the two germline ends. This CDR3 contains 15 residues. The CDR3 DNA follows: TGCAGTGCTAGACCAACGGACTTACCCTCCTACGAGCAGTACTTC. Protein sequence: CSARPTDLPSYEQYF.

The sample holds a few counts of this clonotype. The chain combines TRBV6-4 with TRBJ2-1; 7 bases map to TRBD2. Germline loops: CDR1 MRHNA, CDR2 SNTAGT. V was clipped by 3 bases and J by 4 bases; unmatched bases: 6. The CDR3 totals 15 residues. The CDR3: CASSDSSGEYNEQFF. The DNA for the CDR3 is TGTGCCAGCAGTGATAGCAGCGGGGAATACAATGAGCAGTTCTTC.

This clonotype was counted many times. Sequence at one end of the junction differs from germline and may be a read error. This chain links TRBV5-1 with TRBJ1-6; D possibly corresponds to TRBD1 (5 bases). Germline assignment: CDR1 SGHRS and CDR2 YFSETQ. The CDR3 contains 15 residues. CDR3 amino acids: CASRLGRQTNSPLHF. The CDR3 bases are TGCGCCAGCAGGTTGGGGCGACAGACAAATTCACCCCTCCACTTT.

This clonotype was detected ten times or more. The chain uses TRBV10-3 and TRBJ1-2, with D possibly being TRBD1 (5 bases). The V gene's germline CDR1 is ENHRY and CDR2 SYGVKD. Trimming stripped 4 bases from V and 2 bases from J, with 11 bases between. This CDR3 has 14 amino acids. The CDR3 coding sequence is TGTGCCATCAGTGGGGGCCACACCAACTATGGCTACACCTTC. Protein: CAISGGHTNYGYTF.

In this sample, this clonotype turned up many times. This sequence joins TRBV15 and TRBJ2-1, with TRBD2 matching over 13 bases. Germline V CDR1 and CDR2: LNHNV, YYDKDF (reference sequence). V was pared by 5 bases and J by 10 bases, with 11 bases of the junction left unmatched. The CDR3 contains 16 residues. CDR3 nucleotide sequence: TGTGCCACCAGCTCCACTAGCGGGAGGGCCCAGGGAGAGCAGTTCTTC. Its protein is CATSSTSGRAQGEQFF.

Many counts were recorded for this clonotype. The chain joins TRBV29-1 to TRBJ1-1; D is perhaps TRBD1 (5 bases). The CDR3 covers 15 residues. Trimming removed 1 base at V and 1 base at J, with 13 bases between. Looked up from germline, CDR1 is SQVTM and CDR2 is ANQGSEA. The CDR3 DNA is TGCAGCGTTGAAGGAGAGGCAGGGCGGAACACTGAAGCTTTCTTT. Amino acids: CSVEGEAGRNTEAFF.

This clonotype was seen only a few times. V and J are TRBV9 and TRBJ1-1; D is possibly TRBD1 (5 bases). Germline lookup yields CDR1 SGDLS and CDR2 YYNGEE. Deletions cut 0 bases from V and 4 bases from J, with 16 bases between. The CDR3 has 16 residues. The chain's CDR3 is CASSVGVSPGLTEAFF. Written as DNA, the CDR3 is TGTGCCAGCAGCGTAGGGGTCTCCCCAGGGCTCACTGAAGCTTTCTTT.